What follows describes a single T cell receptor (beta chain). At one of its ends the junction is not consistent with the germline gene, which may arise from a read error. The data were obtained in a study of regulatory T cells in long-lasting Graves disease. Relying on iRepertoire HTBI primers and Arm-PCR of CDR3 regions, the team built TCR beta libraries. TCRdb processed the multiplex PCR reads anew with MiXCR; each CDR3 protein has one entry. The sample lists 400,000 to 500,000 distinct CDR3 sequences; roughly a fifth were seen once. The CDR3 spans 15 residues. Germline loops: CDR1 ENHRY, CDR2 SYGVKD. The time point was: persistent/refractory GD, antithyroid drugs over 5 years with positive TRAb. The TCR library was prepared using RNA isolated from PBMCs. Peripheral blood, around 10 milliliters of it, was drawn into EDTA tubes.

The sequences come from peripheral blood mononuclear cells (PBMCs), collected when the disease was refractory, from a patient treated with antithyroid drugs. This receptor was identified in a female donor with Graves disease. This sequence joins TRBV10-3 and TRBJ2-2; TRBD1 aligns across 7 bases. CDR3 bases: TGTTCCATCAGTGGTCGGGACAGTAGTACCGGGGAGCTGTTTTTT. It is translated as CSISGRDSSTGELFF.